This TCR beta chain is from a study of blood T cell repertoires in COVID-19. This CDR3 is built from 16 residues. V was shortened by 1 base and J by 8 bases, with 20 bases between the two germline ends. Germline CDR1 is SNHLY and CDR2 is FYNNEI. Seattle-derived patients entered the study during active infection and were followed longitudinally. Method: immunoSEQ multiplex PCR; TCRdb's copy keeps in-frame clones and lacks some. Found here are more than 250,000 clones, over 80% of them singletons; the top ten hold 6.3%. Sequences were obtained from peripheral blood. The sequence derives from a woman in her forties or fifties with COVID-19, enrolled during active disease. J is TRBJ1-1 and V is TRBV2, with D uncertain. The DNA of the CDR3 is TGTGCCAGCAGTGAAGGTGGCAGGCGCGCAACGTCGGAAGCTTTCTTT. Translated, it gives CASSEGGRRATSEAFF. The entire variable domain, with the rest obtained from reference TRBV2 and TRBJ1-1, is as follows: EPEVTQTPSHQVTQMGQEVILRCVPISNHLYFYWYRQILGQKVEFLVSFYNNEISEKSEIFDDQFSVERPDGSNFTLKIRSTKLEDSAMYFCASSEGGRRATSEAFFGQGTRLTVV.